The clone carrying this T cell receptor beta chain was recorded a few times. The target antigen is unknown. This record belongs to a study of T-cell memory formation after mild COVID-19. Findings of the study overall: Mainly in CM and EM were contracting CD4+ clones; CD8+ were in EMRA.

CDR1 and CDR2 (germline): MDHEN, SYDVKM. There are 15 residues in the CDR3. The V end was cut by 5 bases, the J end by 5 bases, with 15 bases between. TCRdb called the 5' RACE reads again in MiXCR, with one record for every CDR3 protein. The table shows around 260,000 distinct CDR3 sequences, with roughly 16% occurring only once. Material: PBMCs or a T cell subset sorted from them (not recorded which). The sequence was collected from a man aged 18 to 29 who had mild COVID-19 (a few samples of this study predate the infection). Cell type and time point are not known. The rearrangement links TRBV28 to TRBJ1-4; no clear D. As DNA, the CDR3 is TGTGCCAGCAGTCCTGCGTCCGTAGGGAATGAAAAACTGTTTTTT. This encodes CASSPASVGNEKLFF.